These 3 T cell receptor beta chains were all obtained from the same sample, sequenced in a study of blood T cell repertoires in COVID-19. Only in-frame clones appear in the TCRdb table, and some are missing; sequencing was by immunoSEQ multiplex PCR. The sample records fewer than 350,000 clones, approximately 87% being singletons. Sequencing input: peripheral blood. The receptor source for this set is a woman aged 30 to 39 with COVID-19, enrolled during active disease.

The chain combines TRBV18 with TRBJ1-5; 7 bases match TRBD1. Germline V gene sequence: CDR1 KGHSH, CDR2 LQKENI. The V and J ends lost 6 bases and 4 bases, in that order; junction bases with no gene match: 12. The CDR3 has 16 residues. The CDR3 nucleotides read TGTGCCAGCTCTCACACGGCAGGGACAGCAAATCAGCCCCAGCATTTT. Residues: CASSHTAGTANQPQHF.

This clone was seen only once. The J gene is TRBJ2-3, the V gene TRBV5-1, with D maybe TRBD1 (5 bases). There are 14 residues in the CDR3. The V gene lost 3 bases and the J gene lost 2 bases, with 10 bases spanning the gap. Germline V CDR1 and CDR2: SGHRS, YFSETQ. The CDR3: CASSSVGDTDTQYF. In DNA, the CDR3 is TGCGCCAGCAGCTCAGTAGGGGACACAGATACGCAGTATTTT.

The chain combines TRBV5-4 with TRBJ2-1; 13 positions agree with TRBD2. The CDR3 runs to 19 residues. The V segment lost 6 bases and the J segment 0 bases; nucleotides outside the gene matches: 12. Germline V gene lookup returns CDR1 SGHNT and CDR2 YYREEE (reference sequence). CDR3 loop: CASTPGGRLAGGSYNEQFF. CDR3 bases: TGTGCCAGCACCCCCGGGGGGCGACTAGCGGGGGGCTCCTACAATGAGCAGTTCTTC.